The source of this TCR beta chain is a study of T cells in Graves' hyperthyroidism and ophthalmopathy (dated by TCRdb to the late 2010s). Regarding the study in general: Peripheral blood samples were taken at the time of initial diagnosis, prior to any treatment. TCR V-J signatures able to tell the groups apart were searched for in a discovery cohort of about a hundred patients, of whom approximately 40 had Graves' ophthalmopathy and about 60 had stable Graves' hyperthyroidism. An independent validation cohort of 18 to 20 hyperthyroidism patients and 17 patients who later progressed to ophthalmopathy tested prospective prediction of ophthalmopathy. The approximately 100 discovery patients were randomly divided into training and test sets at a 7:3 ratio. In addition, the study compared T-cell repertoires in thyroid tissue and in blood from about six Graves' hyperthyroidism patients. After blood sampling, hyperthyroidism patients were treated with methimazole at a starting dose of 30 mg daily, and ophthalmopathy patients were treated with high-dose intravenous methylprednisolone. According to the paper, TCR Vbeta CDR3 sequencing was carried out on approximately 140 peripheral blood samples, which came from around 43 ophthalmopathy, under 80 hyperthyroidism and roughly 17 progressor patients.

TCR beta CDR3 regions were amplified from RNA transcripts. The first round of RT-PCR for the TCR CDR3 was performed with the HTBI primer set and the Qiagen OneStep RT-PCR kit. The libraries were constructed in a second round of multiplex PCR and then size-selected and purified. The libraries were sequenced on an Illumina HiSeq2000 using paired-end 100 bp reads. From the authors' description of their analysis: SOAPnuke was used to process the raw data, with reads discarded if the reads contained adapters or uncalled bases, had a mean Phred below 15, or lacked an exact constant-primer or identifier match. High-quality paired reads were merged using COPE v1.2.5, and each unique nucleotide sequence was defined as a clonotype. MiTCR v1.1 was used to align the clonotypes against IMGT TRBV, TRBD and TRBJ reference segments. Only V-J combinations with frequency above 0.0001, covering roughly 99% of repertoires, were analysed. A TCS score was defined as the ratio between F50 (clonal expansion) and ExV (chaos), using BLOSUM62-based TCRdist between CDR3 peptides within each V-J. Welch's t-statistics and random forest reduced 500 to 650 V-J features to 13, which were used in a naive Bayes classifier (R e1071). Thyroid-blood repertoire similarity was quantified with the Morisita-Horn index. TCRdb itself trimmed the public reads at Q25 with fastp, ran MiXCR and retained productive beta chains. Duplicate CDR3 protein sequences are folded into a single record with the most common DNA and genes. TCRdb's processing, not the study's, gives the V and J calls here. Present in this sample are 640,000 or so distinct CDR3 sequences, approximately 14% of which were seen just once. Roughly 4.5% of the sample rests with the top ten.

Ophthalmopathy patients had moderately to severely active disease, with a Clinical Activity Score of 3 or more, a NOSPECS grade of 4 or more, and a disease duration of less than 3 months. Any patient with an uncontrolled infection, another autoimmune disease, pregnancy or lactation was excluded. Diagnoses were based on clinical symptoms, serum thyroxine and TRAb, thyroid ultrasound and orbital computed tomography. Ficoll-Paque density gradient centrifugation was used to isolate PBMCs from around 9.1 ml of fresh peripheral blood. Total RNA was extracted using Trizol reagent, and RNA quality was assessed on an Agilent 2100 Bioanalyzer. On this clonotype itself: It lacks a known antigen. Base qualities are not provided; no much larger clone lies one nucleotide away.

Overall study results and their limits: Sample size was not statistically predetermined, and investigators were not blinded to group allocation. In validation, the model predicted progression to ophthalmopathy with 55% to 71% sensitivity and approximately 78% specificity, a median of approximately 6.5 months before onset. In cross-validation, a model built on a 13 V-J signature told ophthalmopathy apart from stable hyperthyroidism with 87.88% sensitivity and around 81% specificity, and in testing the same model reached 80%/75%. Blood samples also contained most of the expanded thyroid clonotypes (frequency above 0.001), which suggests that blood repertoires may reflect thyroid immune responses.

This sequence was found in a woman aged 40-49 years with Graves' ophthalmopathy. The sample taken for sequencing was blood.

CDR3 reads: CASSPPPGRYNSPLHF. The nucleotides read TGTGCCAGCAGCCCTCCCCCCGGACGGTATAATTCACCCCTCCACTTT. This chain joins TRBV27 to TRBJ1-6; too little of a D gene remains to name it. A distance of 16 bases separates the germline ends of V and J, which lose 6 bases and 4 bases respectively. The germline V gene (reference sequence) yields MNHEY for CDR1 and SMNVEV for CDR2. Inclusive of the bounding cysteine and phenylalanine, the CDR3 is 16 residues long. Only CDR3 DNA remains: 48 bases, in frame from the first base.